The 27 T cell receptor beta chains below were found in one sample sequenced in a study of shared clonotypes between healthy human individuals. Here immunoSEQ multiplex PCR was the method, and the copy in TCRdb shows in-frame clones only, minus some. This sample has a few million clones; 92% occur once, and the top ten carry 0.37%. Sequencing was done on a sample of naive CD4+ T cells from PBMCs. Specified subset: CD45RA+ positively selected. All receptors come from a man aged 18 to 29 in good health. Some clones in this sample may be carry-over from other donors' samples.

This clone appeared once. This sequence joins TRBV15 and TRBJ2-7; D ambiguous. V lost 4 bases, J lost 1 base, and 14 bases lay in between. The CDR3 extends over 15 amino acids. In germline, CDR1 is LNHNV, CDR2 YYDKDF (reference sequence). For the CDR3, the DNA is TGTGCCACCAGCAATGGGCTAGTATTATCCTACGAGCAGTACTTC. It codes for CATSNGLVLSYEQYF.

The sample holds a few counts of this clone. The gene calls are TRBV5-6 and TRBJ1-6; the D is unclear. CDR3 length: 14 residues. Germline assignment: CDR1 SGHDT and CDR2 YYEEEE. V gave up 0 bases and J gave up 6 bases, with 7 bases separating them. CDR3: CASSLGRTNSPLHF. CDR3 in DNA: TGTGCCAGCAGCTTGGGACGGACTAATTCACCCCTCCACTTT.

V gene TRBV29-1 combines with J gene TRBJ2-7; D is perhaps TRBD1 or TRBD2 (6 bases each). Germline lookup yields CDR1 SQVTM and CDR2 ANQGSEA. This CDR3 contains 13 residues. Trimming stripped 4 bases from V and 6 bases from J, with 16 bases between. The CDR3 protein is CSVGSRGGREQYF. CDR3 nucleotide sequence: TGCAGCGTTGGGAGCAGGGGAGGCCGCGAGCAGTACTTC.

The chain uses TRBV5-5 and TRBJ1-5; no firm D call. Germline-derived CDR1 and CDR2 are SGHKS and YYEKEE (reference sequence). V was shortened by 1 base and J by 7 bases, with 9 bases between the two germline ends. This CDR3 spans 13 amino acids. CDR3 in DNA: TGTGCCAGCAGCTTGACCAACACCCAGCCCCAGCATTTT. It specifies CASSLTNTQPQHF.

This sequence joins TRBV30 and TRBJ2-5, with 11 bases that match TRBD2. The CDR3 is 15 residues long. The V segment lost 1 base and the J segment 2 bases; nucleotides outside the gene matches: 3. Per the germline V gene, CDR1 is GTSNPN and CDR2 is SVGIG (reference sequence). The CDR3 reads CAWSELAGAQETQYF. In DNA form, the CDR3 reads TGTGCCTGGAGTGAACTAGCGGGGGCGCAAGAGACCCAGTACTTC.

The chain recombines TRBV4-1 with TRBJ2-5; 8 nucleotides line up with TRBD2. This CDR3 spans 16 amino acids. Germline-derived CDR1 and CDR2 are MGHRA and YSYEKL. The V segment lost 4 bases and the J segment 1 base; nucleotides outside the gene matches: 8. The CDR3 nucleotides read TGCGCCAGCAGCCCCGACCCGGGGGGGGGCCAAGAGACCCAGTACTTC. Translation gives CASSPDPGGGQETQYF.

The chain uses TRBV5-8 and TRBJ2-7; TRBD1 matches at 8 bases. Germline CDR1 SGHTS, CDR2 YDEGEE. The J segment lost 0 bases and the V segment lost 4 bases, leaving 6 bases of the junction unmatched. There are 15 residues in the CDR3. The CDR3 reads CASSNWDRRSYEQYF. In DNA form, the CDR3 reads TGTGCCAGCAGCAATTGGGACAGGCGCTCCTACGAGCAGTACTTC.

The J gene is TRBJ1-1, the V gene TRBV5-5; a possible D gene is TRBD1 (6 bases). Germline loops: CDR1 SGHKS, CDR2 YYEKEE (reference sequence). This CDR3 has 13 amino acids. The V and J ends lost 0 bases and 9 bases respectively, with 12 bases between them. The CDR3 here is CASSLAPTGKAFF. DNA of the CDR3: TGTGCCAGCAGCTTGGCTCCGACAGGTAAAGCTTTCTTT.

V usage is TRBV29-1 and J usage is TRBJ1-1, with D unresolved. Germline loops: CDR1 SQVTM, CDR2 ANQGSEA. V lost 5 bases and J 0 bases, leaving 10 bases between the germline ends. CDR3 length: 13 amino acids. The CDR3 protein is CSVWIDLNTEAFF. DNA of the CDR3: TGCAGCGTTTGGATAGACCTGAACACTGAAGCTTTCTTT.

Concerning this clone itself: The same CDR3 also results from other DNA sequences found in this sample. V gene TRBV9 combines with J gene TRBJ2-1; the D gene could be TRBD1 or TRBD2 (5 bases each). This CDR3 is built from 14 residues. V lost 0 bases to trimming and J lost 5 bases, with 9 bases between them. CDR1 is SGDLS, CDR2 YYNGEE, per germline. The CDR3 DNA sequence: TGTGCCAGCAGCGTAGGAGGGGCCAACAATGAGCAGTTCTTC. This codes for CASSVGGANNEQFF.

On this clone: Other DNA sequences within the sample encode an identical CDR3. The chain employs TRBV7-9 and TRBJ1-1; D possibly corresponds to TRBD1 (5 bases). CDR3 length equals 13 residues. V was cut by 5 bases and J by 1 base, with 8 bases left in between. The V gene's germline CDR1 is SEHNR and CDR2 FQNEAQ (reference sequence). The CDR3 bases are TGTGCCAGCAGCCGTAGGGGGAACACTGAAGCTTTCTTT. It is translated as CASSRRGNTEAFF.

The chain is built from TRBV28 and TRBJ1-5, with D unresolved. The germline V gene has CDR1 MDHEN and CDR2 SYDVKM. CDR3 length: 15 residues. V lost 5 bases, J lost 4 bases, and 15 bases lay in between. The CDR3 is CASSRDTRRNQPQHF. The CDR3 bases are TGTGCCAGCAGTCGTGACACTCGTCGGAATCAGCCCCAGCATTTT.

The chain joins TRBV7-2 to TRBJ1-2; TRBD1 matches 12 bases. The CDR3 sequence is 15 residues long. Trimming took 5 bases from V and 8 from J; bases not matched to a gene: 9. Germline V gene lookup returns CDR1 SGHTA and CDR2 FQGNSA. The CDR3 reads CASSLVGQGASGYTF. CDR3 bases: TGTGCCAGCAGCCTAGTGGGACAGGGGGCGTCAGGCTACACCTTC.

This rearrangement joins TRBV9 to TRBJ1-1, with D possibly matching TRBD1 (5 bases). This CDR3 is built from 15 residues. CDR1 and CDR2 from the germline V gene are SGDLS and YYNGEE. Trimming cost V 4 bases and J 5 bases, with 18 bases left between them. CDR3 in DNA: TGTGCCAGCAGCCCCCAAGGCGGGGGGATGACTGAAGCTTTCTTT. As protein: CASSPQGGGMTEAFF.

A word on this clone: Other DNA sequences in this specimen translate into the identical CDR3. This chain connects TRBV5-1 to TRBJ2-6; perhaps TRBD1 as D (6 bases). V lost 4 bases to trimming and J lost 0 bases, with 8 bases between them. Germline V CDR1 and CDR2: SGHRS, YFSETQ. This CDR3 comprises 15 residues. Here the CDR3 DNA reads TGCGCCAGCAGCCCACAGGGCTCTGGGGCCAACGTCCTGACTTTC. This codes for CASSPQGSGANVLTF.

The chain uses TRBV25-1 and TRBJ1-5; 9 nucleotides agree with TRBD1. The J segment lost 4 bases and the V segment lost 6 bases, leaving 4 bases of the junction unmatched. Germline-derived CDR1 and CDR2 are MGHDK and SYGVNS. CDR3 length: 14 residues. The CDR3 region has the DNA TGTGCCAGCAGCCCGGACAGGGGAAATCAGCCCCAGCATTTT. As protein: CASSPDRGNQPQHF.

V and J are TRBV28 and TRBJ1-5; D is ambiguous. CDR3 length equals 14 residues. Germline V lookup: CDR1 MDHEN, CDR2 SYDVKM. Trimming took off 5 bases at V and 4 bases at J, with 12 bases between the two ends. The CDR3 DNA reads TGTGCCAGCAGTGAGCGGGGAGCGAATCAGCCCCAGCATTTT. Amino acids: CASSERGANQPQHF. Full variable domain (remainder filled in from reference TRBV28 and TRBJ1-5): DVKVTQSSRYLVKRTGEKVFLECVQDMDHENMFWYRQDPGLGLRLIYFSYDVKMKEKGDIPEGYSVSREKKERFSLILESASTNQTSMYLCASSERGANQPQHFGDGTRLSIL.

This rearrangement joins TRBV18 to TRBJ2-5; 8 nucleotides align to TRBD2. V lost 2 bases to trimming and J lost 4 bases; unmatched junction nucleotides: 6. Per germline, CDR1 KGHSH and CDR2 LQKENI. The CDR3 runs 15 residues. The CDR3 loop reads CASSPNGRARETQYF. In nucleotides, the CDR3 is TGTGCCAGCTCACCAAACGGGAGGGCCCGAGAGACCCAGTACTTC. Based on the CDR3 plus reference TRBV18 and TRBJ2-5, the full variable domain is NAGVMQNPRHLVRRRGQEARLRCSPMKGHSHVYWYRQLPEEGLKFMVYLQKENIIDESGMPKERFSAEFPKEGPSILRIQQVVRGDSAAYFCASSPNGRARETQYFGPGTRLLVL.

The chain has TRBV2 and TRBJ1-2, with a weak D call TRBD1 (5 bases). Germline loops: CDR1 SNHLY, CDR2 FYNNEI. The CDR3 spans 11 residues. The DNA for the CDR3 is TGTGGCTGTGAGGAGGGGAAGGACTACACCTTC. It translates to CGCEEGKDYTF.

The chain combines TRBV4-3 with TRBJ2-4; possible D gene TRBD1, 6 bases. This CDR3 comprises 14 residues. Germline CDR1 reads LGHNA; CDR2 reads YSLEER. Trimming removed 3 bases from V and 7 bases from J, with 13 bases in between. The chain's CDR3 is CASSQGDTLNIQYF. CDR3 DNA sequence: TGCGCCAGCAGCCAGGGGGACACACTGAACATTCAGTACTTC.

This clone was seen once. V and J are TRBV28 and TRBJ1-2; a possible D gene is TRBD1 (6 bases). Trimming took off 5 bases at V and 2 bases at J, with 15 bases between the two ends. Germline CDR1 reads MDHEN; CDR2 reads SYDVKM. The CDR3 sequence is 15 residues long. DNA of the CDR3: TGTGCCAGCAGTACACAGGGAGGCAGGAACTATGGCTACACCTTC. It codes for CASSTQGGRNYGYTF.

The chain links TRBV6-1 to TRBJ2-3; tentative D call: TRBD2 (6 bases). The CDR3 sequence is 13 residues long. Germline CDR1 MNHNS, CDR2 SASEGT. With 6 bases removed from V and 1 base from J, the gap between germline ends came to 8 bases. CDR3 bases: TGTGCCAGCAGCTCTAGCGGCACAGATACGCAGTATTTT. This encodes CASSSSGTDTQYF.

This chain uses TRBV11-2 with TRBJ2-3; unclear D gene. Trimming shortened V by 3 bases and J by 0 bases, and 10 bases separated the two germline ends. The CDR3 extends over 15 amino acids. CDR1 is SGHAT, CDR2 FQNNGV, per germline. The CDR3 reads CASSLDHSSTDTQYF. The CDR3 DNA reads TGTGCCAGCAGCTTGGACCACTCCAGCACAGATACGCAGTATTTT. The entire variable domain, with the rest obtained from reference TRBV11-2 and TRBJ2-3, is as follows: EAGVAQSPRYKIIEKRQSVAFWCNPISGHATLYWYQQILGQGPKLLIQFQNNGVVDDSQLPKDRFSAERLKGVDSTLKIQPAKLEDSAVYLCASSLDHSSTDTQYFGPGTRLTVL.

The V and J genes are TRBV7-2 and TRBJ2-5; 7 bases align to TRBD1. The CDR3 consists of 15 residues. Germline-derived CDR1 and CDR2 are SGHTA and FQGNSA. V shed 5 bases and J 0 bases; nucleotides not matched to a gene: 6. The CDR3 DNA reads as TGTGCCAGCAGCACGGACAGGACCTACCAAGAGACCCAGTACTTC. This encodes CASSTDRTYQETQYF.

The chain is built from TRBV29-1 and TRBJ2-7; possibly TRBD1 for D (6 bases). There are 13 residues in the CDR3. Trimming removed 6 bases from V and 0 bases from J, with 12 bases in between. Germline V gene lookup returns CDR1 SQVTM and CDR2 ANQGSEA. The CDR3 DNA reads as TGCAGCGTCTTAGGGGGTAGCTCCTACGAGCAGTACTTC. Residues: CSVLGGSSYEQYF.

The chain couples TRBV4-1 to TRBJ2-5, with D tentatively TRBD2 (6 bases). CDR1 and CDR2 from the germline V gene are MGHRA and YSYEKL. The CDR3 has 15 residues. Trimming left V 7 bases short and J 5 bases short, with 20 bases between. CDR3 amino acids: CASTQQLAVRETQYF. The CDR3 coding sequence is TGCGCCAGCACCCAGCAATTAGCGGTCCGGGAGACCCAGTACTTC.

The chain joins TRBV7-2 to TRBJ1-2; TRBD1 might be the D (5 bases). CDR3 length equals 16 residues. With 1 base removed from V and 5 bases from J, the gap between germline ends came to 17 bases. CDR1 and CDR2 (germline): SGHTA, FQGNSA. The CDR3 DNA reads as TGTGCCAGCAGCTTAGTTCGTCCAGGGATCGGATATGGCTACACCTTC. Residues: CASSLVRPGIGYGYTF.